This T cell receptor beta chain was sequenced during a study of beta chain features in type 1 diabetes. There are many counts of this clone. Trimming at V came to 6 bases and at J to 3 bases, leaving 6 bases not matched to a gene. This CDR3 is 14 amino acids long. cDNA synthesis used the whole RNA isolate, giving expressed TCRB sequences. TCRdb's table, derived via immunoSEQ multiplex PCR, lists solely in-frame clones and lacks some. The sample shows roughly 330,000 clones, 11% of them seen only once. V gene TRBV23-1 combines with J gene TRBJ2-7, with 9 bases identical to TRBD1. TRBV23-1 has ORF status, its function being uncertain. This receptor was taken from a woman aged 25 to 45 in good health. The specimen sequenced was naive CD4+ T cells from blood. The DNA of the CDR3 is TGCGCCAGCAGCCCCGGGACAGGGAGCTACGAGCAGTACTTC. This gives the protein CASSPGTGSYEQYF.